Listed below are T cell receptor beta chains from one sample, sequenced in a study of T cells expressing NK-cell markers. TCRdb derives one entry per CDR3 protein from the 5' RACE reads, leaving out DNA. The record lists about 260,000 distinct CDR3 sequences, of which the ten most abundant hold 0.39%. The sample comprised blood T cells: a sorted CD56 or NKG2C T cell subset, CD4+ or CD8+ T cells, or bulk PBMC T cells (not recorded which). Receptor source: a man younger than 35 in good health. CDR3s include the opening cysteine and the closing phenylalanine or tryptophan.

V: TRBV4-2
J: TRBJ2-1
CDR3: CASDPRGLAGGSEQFF

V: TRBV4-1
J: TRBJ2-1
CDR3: CASSQLREWFF

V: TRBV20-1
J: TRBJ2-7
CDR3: CSARDLGAGQGSYEQYF

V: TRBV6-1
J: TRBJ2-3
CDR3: CASRLAHTDTQYF

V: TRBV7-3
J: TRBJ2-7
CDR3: CASSLNPKSYEQYF

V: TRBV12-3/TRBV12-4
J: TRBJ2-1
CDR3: CASSWGHLGNNEQFF

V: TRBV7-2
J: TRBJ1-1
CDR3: CASSTGQGNKAFF

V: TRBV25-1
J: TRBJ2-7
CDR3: CASSGRYEQYF

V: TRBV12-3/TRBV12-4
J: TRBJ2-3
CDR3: CASSFSSSTDTQYF

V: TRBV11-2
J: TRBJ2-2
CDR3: CASSLDGAGAKFGELFF

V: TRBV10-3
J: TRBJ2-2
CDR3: CAISDPGSTGGGGELFF

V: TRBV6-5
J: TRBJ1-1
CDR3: CASSYSGRGVSETFF

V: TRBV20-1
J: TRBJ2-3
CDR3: CSARVRPGTGWSDTQYF

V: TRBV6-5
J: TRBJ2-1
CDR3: CASSTSNGPYNEQFF

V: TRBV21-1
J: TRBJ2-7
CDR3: CATGEAWFEQYF

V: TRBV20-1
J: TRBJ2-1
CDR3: CSATHPGEQFF

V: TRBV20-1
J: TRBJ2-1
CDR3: CSAPRSGSSYNEQFF

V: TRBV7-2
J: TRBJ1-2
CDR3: CASSPRWGGYTF

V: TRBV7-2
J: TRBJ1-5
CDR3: CASSYMGDSNQPQHF

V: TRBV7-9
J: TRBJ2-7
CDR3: CASSGRETAYEQYF

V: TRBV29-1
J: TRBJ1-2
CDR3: CSSLGGYGYTF

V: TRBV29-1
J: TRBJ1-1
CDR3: CSVGEGGGNTEAFF

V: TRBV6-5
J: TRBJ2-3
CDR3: CASSLLRGMGTDTQYF

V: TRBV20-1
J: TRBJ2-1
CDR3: CSARDLLASGREQFF

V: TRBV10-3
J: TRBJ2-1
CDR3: CAISESTVSGSSYNEQFF

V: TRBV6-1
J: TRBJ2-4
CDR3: CASSPGTGEGAKNIQYF

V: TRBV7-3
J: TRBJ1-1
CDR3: CASSPGQGYGEAFF

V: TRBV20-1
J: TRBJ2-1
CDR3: CRPTFGNEQFF

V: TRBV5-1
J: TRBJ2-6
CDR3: CASSLSSPAYDNVLTF

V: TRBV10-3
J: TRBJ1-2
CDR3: CASRSRQAQLLNYGYTF

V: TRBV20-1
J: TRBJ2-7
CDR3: CSAETRLHEQYF

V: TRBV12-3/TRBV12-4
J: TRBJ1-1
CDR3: CASRAGGRNTEAFF

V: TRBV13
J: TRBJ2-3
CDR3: CASSLGFLEEKDTQYF

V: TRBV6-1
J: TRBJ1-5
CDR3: CASRGLGNQPQHF

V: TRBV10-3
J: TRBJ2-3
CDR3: CAISRGQSADTQYF

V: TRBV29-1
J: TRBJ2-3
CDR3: CSVVGGSRGPDTQYF

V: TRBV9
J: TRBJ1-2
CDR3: CASSVALKNYGYTF

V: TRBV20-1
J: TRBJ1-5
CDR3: CSVVRQNQPQHF

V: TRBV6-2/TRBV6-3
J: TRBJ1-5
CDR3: CASSYGGPRRNSNQPQHF

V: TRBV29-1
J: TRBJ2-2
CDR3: CSATGTGELFF

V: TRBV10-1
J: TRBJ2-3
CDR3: CASGDTFPDTQYF

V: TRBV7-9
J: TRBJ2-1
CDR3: CASEKNIAVYNEQFF

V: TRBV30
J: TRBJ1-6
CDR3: CAGTLVGINSPLHF

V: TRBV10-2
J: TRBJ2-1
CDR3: CASRRDVSSYNEQFF

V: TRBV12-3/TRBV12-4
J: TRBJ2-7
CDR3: CASTPGTSGSPYEQYF

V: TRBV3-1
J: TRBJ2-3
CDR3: CASSHEWESTDTQYF

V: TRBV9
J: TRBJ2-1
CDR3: CASSARDSHLGDEQFF

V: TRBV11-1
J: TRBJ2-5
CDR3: CASSFGVTQYF

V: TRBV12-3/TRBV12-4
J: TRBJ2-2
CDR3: CASREAGTGSGELFF

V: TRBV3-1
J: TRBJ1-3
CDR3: CASSTRQFSGNTIYF

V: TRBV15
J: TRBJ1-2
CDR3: CATSTPGQAPTYGYTF

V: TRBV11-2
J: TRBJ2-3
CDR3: CASSMMALLRTDTQYF

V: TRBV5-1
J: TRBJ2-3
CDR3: CASSLVGREGPLREDTQYF

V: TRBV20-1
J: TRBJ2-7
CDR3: CSARVASRREQYF

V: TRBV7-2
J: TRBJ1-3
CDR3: CASSGAGSGNTIYF

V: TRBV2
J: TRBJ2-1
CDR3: CASSGLAGEVEQFF

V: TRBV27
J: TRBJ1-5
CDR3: CASSARTGYQPQHF

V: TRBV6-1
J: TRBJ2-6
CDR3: CASRMFSGANVLTF